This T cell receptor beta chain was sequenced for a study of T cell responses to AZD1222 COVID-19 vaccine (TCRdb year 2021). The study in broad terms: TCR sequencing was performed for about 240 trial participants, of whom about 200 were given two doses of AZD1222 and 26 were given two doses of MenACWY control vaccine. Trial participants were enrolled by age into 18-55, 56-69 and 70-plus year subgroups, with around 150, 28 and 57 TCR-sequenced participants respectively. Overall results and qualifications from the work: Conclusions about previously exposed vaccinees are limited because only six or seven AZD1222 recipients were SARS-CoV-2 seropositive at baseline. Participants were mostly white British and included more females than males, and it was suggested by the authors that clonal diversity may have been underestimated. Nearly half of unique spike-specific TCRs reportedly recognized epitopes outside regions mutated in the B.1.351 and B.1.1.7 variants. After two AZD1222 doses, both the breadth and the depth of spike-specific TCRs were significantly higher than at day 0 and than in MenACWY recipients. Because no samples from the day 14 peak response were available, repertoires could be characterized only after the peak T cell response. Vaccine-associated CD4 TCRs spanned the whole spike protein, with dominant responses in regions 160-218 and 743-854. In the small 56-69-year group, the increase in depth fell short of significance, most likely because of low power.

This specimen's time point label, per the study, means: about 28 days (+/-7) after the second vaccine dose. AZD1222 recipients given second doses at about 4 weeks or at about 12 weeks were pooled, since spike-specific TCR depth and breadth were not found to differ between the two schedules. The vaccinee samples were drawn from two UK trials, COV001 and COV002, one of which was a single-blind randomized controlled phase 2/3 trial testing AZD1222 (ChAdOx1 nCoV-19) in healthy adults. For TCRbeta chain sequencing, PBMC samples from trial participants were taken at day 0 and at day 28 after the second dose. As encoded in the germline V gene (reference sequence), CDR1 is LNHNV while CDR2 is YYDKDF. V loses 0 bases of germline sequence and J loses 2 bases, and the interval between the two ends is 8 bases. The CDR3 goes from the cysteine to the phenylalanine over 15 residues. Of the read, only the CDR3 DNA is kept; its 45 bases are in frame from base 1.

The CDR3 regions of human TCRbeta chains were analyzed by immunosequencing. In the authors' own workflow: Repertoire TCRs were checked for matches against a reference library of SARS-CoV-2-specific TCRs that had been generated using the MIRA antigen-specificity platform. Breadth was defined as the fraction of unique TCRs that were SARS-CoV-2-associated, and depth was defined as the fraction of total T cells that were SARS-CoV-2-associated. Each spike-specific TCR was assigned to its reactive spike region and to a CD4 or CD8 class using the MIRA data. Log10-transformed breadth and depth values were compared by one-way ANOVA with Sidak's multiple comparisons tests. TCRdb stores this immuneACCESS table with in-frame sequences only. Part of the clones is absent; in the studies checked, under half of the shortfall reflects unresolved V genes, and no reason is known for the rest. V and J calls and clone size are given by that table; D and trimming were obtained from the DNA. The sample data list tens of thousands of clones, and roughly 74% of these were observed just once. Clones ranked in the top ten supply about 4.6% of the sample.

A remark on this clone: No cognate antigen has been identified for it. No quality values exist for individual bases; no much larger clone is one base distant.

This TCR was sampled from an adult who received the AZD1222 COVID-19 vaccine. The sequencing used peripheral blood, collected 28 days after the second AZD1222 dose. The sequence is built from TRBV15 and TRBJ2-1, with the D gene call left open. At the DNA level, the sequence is TGTGCCACCAGCAGAGATCCCGACGCCTACAATGAGCAGTTCTTC. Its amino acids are CATSRDPDAYNEQFF.